Listed here is a single T cell receptor (beta chain). What it binds is not known. Trimming stripped 7 bases from V and 0 bases from J, with 10 bases between. The length of the CDR3 is 13 residues. Per the germline V gene, CDR1 is SQVTM and CDR2 is ANQGSEA. The source of the sample is a study of identical twins. A single record per CDR3 protein comes from TCRdb applying MiXCR to the 5' RACE reads. The table lists about 530,000 distinct CDR3 sequences, more than 20% of them singletons. General study findings and limits: Reduced insertions were recorded for abundant cord blood beta clonotypes, with no such pattern in memory repertoires. Conclusions were drawn cross-sectionally by statistical analysis, without following the same donors.

These data are also associated with another study on yellow fever vaccine responses in identical twins.

This clonotype was obtained from a woman under 30 in good health. The source material was CD4+ T cells sorted from blood. The chain is built from TRBV29-1 and TRBJ2-4, with D maybe TRBD2 (5 bases). CDR3 amino acids: CSAEGAAKNIQYF. The CDR3 region has the DNA TGCAGCGCTGAGGGTGCAGCCAAAAACATTCAGTACTTC.